What follows describes a single T cell receptor beta chain. Its antigen remains unidentified. Base qualities are not provided; no much larger clone lies one nucleotide away. Data came from an Illumina HiSeq 2500. TCR beta libraries were prepared by quantitative 5'-RACE with molecular barcodes. The paper's processing steps were these. A new computational method, built on a probabilistic model of VDJ rearrangement, was used to identify disease-linked TCR variants. TCRdb reprocessing: public reads trimmed at Q25 with fastp, clones called with MiXCR, in-frame beta chains kept. Here each entry gathers all rows of one CDR3 protein and keeps the most common genes and DNA. TCRdb's processing, not the authors', yielded these V and J calls. The sample contains under 250,000 distinct CDR3 sequences, around 11% of them found a single time. 6% to 7.5% of the sample goes to the ten largest clones. The record originates from a study of CD8 T cells in ankylosing spondylitis (dated by TCRdb to about 2017). In the study overall: The study set out to find disease-linked TCR variants by profiling T cell receptor beta repertoires in ankylosing spondylitis patients and healthy donors. The full study cohort was made up of about two dozen ankylosing spondylitis patients and 108 healthy donors. Peripheral blood was sampled, and synovial fluid was additionally collected from ankylosing spondylitis patients. Summary of the overall study and its limitations: Some of the motif variants had been reported before in the synovial fluid and blood of reactive arthritis patients, a finding that suggests common disease-initiation mechanisms. Significant enrichment of the disease-linked clones was reported in matched synovial fluid samples from ankylosing spondylitis patients. In peripheral blood, the disease-linked clones were found at relatively low frequencies and had a CD8+ phenotype. A TCR beta motif made up of several highly homologous amino acid variants appeared to be characteristic of blood from ankylosing spondylitis patients.

This clonotype was sampled from a male donor with ankylosing spondylitis or in good health (not recorded which). Input material: blood, either unsorted or a sorted T cell fraction (not recorded which).

The CDR3 region has the sequence CASSLMAQTSGADTQYF. The DNA sequence is TGTGCCAGCAGCTTAATGGCCCAGACTAGCGGGGCAGATACGCAGTATTTT. The chain links TRBV7-3 with TRBJ2-3, and 11 junction bases match TRBD2. The CDR3 measures 17 amino acids from cysteine to phenylalanine. The entry retains the CDR3 DNA only, 51 bases that are in frame from base 1. Trimmed from V: 1 base; trimmed from J: 4 bases; junction bases lacking a gene match: 7. CDR1 and CDR2 (SGHTA, FQGTGA) derive from the germline V gene.